This TCR beta chain appears in the sequencing data of a study of T-cell reconstitution after alpha-beta-depleted transplantation in children. This clonotype was detected only a few times. Unique molecular identifiers were incorporated when the TCRbeta library was constructed. MiXCR was run by TCRdb on the PCR reads, yielding one entry per CDR3 protein. The top ten clones hold 13% to 15% of a sample with about 510,000 distinct CDR3 sequences, over 9.5% of them seen once. Looked up from germline, CDR1 is MDHEN and CDR2 is SYDVKM. Trimming removed 6 bases from V and 1 base from J, with 16 bases in between. This CDR3 is built from 16 residues.

J is TRBJ1-5 and V is TRBV28, with D tentatively TRBD1 (6 bases). The specimen comprised PBMCs, mostly from graft donor cells, sampled 180 days after TCRalphabeta/CD19-depleted stem cell transplant. This clonotype was obtained from a female patient between 2 and 10 years old who had a stem cell transplant for aplastic anemia, so the T cells may come from the graft donor. The CDR3 protein is CASRPLTGRSNQPQHF. The CDR3 coding sequence is TGTGCCAGCAGACCTCTGACAGGTAGAAGCAATCAGCCCCAGCATTTT. The whole variable domain, filled in from reference TRBV28 and TRBJ1-5, reads DVKVTQSSRYLVKRTGEKVFLECVQDMDHENMFWYRQDPGLGLRLIYFSYDVKMKEKGDIPEGYSVSREKKERFSLILESASTNQTSMYLCASRPLTGRSNQPQHFGDGTRLSIL.